This T cell receptor beta chain was retrieved from a study of cytomegalovirus exposure and HLA in healthy donors. On this clone itself: Antigen: not known.

The CDR3 is 16 amino acids. Germline CDR1 and CDR2: MNHEY and SMNVEV (reference sequence). V gave up 2 bases and J gave up 0 bases, with 13 bases separating them. The study ran its PCR with 60 Vbeta and 13 Jbeta primers. Sequencing used immunoSEQ multiplex PCR; TCRdb keeps in-frame clones, though not all of them. Of 150,000 to 180,000 clones detected, about 74% appear once; the ten largest clones hold around 4.1%. Study-level results: No immune exposure information besides CMV serostatus was available.

Material: PBMCs. The gene calls are TRBV27 and TRBJ2-5; maybe TRBD2 (5 bases). The TCR sequence derives from a woman in her 40s in good health and CMV-seronegative. The CDR3 loop is CASSLGLTLHQETQYF. The CDR3 DNA reads as TGTGCCAGCAGTTTAGGACTGACGTTACACCAAGAGACCCAGTACTTC.